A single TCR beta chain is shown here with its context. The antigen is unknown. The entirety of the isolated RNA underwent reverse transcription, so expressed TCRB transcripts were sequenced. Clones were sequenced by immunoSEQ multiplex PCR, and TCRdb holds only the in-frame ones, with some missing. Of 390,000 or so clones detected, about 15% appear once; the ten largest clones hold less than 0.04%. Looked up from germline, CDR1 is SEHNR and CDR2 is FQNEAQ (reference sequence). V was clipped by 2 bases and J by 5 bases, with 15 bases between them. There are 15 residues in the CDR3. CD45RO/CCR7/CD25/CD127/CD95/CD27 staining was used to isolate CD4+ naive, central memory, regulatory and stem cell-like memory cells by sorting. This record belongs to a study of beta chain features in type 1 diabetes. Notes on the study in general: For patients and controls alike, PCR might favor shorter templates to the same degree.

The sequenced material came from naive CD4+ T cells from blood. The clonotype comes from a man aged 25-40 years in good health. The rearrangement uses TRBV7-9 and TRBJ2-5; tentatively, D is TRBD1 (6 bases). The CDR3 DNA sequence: TGTGCCAGCAGCTTAAAGGGGGATCAAGTGGAGACCCAGTACTTC. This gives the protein CASSLKGDQVETQYF.